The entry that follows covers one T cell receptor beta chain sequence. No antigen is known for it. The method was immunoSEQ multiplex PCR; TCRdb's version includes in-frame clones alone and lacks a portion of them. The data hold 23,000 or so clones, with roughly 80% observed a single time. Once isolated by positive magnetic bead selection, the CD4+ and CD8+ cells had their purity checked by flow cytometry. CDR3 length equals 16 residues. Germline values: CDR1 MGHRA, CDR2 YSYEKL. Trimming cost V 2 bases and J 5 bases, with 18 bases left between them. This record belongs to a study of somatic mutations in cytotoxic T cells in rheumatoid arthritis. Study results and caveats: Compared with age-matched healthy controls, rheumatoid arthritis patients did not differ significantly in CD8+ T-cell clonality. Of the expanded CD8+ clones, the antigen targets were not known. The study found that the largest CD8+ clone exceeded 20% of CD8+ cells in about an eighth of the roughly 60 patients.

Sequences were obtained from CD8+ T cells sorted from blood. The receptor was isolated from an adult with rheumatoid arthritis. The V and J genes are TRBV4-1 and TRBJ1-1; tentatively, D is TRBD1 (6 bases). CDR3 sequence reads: CASSQFREGGSTEAFF. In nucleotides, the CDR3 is TGCGCCAGCAGCCAATTCCGCGAGGGGGGCAGTACTGAAGCTTTCTTT.